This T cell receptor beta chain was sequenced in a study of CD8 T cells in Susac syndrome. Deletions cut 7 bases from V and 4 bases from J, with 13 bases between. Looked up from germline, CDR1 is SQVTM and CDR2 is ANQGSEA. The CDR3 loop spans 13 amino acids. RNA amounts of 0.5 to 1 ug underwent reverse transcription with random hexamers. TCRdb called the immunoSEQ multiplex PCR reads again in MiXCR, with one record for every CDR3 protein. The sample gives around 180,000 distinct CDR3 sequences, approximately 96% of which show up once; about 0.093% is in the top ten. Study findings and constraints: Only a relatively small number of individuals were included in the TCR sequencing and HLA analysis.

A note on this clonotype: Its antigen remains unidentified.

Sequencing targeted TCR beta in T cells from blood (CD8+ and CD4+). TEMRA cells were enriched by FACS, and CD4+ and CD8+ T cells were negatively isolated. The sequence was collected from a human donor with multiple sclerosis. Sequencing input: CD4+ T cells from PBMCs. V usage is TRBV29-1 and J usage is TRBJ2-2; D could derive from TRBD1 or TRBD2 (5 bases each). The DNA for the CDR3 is TGCAGCGCTCGGGACCAACCCACCGGGGAGCTGTTTTTT. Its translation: CSARDQPTGELFF.